This T cell receptor (beta chain) comes out of a study of shared clonotypes between healthy human individuals. Points from the study as a whole: Clonotypes shared by all four donors outscored non-shared clonotypes in generation probability.

Turning to this clone: Its target is unknown.

Data came from immunoSEQ multiplex PCR; TCRdb stores just in-frame clones and leaves some out. This table has approximately 2.5 million clones, more than 85% appearing once. V lost 3 bases and J lost 8; bases outside the gene matches: 6. The CDR3 extends over 15 amino acids. Germline CDR1 and CDR2: MDHEN and SYDVKM. The rearrangement uses TRBV28 and TRBJ2-7, with TRBD2 matching over 14 bases. This TCR was sampled from a man aged 18 to 29 in good health. Some clones in this sample may be carry-over from other donors' samples. The sample was naive CD4+ T cells from PBMCs. The subset is: CD45RA+ positively selected. The CDR3 here is CASSFSGLAGVKQYF. CDR3 sequence (DNA): TGTGCCAGCAGTTTCTCGGGACTAGCGGGAGTCAAGCAGTACTTC.